Each of the 25 T cell receptor beta chains below was sequenced from the same sample in a study of cytomegalovirus exposure and HLA in healthy donors. Libraries were prepared by immunoSEQ multiplex PCR; TCRdb keeps only in-frame clonotypes and omits some of them. Counted here are about 44,000 clones, more than 85% occurring once; the ten biggest clones make up less than 2.5%. Sequencing used PBMCs. The receptors stem from a woman under 30 in good health and CMV-seronegative.

The CDR3 bases are TGTGCCAGCAGGGACAGGGGCTCTGGAAACACCATATATTTT. Amino acid sequence: CASRDRGSGNTIYF. The chain employs TRBV2 and TRBJ1-3, with 9 bases aligning to TRBD1. The CDR3 contains 14 residues. Germline V lookup: CDR1 SNHLY, CDR2 FYNNEI. J was trimmed by 0 bases and V by 6 bases; bases with no gene match: 0.

CDR3 bases: TGTGCCAGCAGCTTAATGGCAGGGTTTAACACTGAAGCTTTCTTT. Residues: CASSLMAGFNTEAFF. The V gene is TRBV7-3, the J gene TRBJ1-1; the D gene is possibly TRBD1 (5 bases). Trimming left V 1 base short and J 2 bases short, with 11 bases between. The CDR3 length is 15 residues. The germline V gene has CDR1 SGHTA and CDR2 FQGTGA.

J is TRBJ2-1 and V is TRBV15, with a weak D call TRBD2 (7 bases). Between the trimmed V and J ends, which lost 1 base and 7 bases, there was a span of 17 bases. This CDR3 region has 16 residues. Looked up from germline, CDR1 is LNHNV and CDR2 is YYDKDF (reference sequence). DNA of the CDR3: TGTGCCACCAGCAGAGGACGGGGGGCAGGTCAAAATGAGCAGTTCTTC. Amino acid sequence: CATSRGRGAGQNEQFF.

This clone has a single count. V and J are TRBV9 and TRBJ2-3; D remains ambiguous. Germline CDR1 reads SGDLS; CDR2 reads YYNGEE. V gave up 0 bases and J gave up 4 bases, with 6 bases separating them. The CDR3 sequence is 13 residues long. CDR3 bases: TGTGCCAGCAGCGTAGGCGAGGCAGATACGCAGTATTTT. Its translation: CASSVGEADTQYF.

The chain links TRBV9 to TRBJ2-2; 8 positions match TRBD1. From germline, CDR1 is SGDLS and CDR2 YYNGEE. This CDR3 spans 15 amino acids. J gave up 4 bases and V 3 bases, and 5 bases lay outside the gene matches. CDR3 DNA: TGTGCCAGCAGCGACAAGGACAGGGCCACCGGGGAGCTGTTTTTT. Translation: CASSDKDRATGELFF.

The rearrangement uses TRBV6-5 and TRBJ1-1; 7 bases align to TRBD1. The V gene end was trimmed by 6 bases and the J gene end by 7 bases; junction bases not matched to a gene: 5. Germline V gene lookup returns CDR1 MNHEY and CDR2 SVGAGI. The CDR3 sequence is 12 residues long. For the CDR3, the DNA is TGTGCCAGCAGCCTGACAGGGAGTGAAGCTTTCTTT. Protein sequence: CASSLTGSEAFF.

V gene TRBV10-3 combines with J gene TRBJ2-3; TRBD2 might be the D (6 bases). V was clipped by 7 bases and J by 1 base, with 15 bases between them. The V gene's germline CDR1 is ENHRY and CDR2 SYGVKD. The length of the CDR3 is 15 residues. CDR3 DNA sequence: TGTGCCATCACCCGGGACTTAGGGGGCACAGATACGCAGTATTTT. This translates into CAITRDLGGTDTQYF.

V gene TRBV27 combines with J gene TRBJ2-1, with 8 bases identical to TRBD2. The germline V gene encodes CDR1 MNHEY and CDR2 SMNVEV (reference sequence). V shed 4 bases, J shed 8 bases, and the junction held 10 bases outside the gene matches. This CDR3 region has 15 residues. The CDR3 loop is CASSSPTVGGDEQFF. CDR3 DNA: TGTGCCAGCAGTTCCCCGACAGTCGGGGGGGATGAGCAGTTCTTC.

This clone was counted once. This sequence joins TRBV5-6 and TRBJ2-7, with 7 bases fitting TRBD1. Losses at the gene ends were 3 bases for V and 0 bases for J; bases not matched to a gene: 3. The CDR3 has 14 amino acids. Germline V CDR1 and CDR2: SGHDT, YYEEEE. For the CDR3, the DNA is TGTGCCAGCAGCTCCAGGGGGATCTCCTACGAGCAGTACTTC. This gives the protein CASSSRGISYEQYF.

A few counts support this clone. This chain links TRBV6-4 with TRBJ2-6; D might be TRBD2 (6 bases). The V gene's germline CDR1 is MRHNA and CDR2 SNTAGT. V gave up 0 bases and J gave up 0 bases, with 6 bases separating them. The CDR3 contains 16 residues. CDR3 amino acids: CASSDSGGSGANVLTF. In DNA form, the CDR3 reads TGTGCCAGCAGTGACTCGGGGGGCTCTGGGGCCAACGTCCTGACTTTC.

This chain links TRBV28 with TRBJ2-3; 11 nucleotides line up with TRBD1. The trim removed 6 bases at V and 2 bases at J, leaving 4 bases unmatched. CDR1 is MDHEN and CDR2 is SYDVKM in the germline V gene. This CDR3 is built from 15 residues. The CDR3 coding sequence is TGTGCCAGCAGACTGGGACAGGGGGACACAGATACGCAGTATTTT. This sequence encodes CASRLGQGDTDTQYF.

This chain joins TRBV29-1 and TRBJ2-7; TRBD1 matches 10 bases. CDR1 and CDR2 (germline): SQVTM, ANQGSEA. The ends lost 5 bases at V and 4 bases at J; junction bases unmatched: 8. The length of the CDR3 is 14 residues. The CDR3 region has the DNA TGCAGCGTTTCGACAGGGGGCTCTTCTTACGAGCAGTACTTC. Amino acids: CSVSTGGSSYEQYF.

The genes are TRBV28 and TRBJ1-1, with D possibly TRBD1 on 6 matching bases. Trimming took 4 bases from V and 1 from J, leaving 7 bases between them. CDR1 and CDR2 from the germline V gene are MDHEN and SYDVKM. The CDR3 totals 13 residues. In DNA form, the CDR3 reads TGTGCCAGCAGTTCAGGGGCGAACACTGAAGCTTTCTTT. Its translation: CASSSGANTEAFF.

V usage is TRBV5-1 and J usage is TRBJ1-1, with TRBD1 identical over 7 bases. Germline V CDR1 and CDR2: SGHRS, YFSETQ. The ends lost 2 bases at V and 4 bases at J; junction bases unmatched: 8. The CDR3 is 15 residues long. CDR3 nucleotide sequence: TGCGCCAGCAGCTTTGACCGGGACAGCCCCACTGAAGCTTTCTTT. Protein product: CASSFDRDSPTEAFF.

CDR3 coding DNA: TGTGCCAGCAGCTGGGGTGGACAGGGGAATCAGCCCCAGCATTTT. As protein: CASSWGGQGNQPQHF. The chain carries TRBV5-5 and TRBJ1-5, with 9 bases fitting TRBD1. The germline CDR1 and CDR2 sequences are SGHKS and YYEKEE (reference sequence). The CDR3 loop spans 15 amino acids. Losses at the gene ends were 3 bases for V and 4 bases for J; bases not matched to a gene: 5.

The J gene is TRBJ2-1, the V gene TRBV9; 10 bases map to TRBD2. Germline trimming cut 1 base from V and 4 bases from J; bases unmatched to any gene: 5. This CDR3 has 16 amino acids. The germline V gene encodes CDR1 SGDLS and CDR2 YYNGEE. DNA of the CDR3: TGTGCCAGCAGCGTACGAGCGGGAGGGGCTTACAATGAGCAGTTCTTC. This encodes CASSVRAGGAYNEQFF.

The chain is built from TRBV19 and TRBJ2-5, with D maybe TRBD2 (6 bases). This CDR3 region has 13 residues. V was pared by 5 bases and J by 5 bases, with 12 bases between. Germline V gives CDR1 LNHDA, CDR2 SQIVND (reference sequence). CDR3 loop: CASSGRDWETQYF. Written as DNA, the CDR3 is TGTGCCAGTAGTGGGCGGGACTGGGAGACCCAGTACTTC.

V usage is TRBV5-1 and J usage is TRBJ2-7; 8 bases map to TRBD1. The CDR3 sequence is 14 residues long. CDR1 and CDR2 (germline): SGHRS, YFSETQ. Losses at the gene ends were 0 bases for V and 2 bases for J; bases not matched to a gene: 1. Here the CDR3 DNA reads TGCGCCAGCAGCTTGGGGGACAGGACCTACGAGCAGTACTTC. This encodes CASSLGDRTYEQYF. Full variable domain (remainder filled in from reference TRBV5-1 and TRBJ2-7): KAGVTQTPRYLIKTRGQQVTLSCSPISGHRSVSWYQQTPGQGLQFLFEYFSETQRNKGNFPGRFSGRQFSNSRSEMNVSTLELGDSALYLCASSLGDRTYEQYFGPGTRLTVT.

This chain connects TRBV2 to TRBJ2-1; 7 bases map to TRBD1. Germline V gene lookup returns CDR1 SNHLY and CDR2 FYNNEI. Trimming took 7 bases from V and 3 from J; bases not matched to a gene: 6. This CDR3 contains 14 residues. CDR3: CASTGDRNYNEQFF. As DNA, the CDR3 is TGTGCCAGCACAGGGGACAGAAACTACAATGAGCAGTTCTTC.

The rearrangement links TRBV4-1 to TRBJ2-2, with TRBD2 as a possible D gene (6 bases). CDR1 is MGHRA, CDR2 YSYEKL, per germline. The CDR3 loop spans 19 amino acids. Trimming took 5 bases from V and 2 from J, leaving 24 bases between them. The CDR3 DNA is TGCGCCAGCAGCTTCACGATCGCGGGGCAGGGAAAAAACACCGGGGAGCTGTTTTTT. Translating gives CASSFTIAGQGKNTGELFF.

This clone appeared once. The CDR3 nucleotides are TGCGCCAGCAGACGGACTAGCGGAGATACGCAGTATTTT. It is translated as CASRRTSGDTQYF. The V gene is TRBV5-1, the J gene TRBJ2-3; TRBD2 aligns across 10 bases. After removal of 5 bases from V and 5 bases from J, the junction contained 2 bases not matched to a gene. Germline V CDR1 and CDR2: SGHRS, YFSETQ. This CDR3 has 13 amino acids.

This chain uses TRBV7-9 with TRBJ1-3; 10 bases fit TRBD1. This CDR3 region has 16 residues. V trimming: 2 bases; J trimming: 4 bases; junction bases outside the gene matches: 5. The germline V gene encodes CDR1 SEHNR and CDR2 FQNEAQ (reference sequence). The CDR3 nucleotides read TGTGCCAGCAGCTTATTGGCGGGACAGGGGGGAAACACCATATATTTT. It yields the protein CASSLLAGQGGNTIYF.

The chain joins TRBV29-1 to TRBJ2-7; D may be TRBD1 (6 bases). V lost 5 bases to trimming and J lost 5 bases, with 16 bases between them. There are 13 residues in the CDR3. CDR1 and CDR2 (germline): SQVTM, ANQGSEA. The CDR3 DNA follows: TGCAGCGTTAGGCCAGGGGCGCAGAACGAGCAGTACTTC. Protein: CSVRPGAQNEQYF.

The chain links TRBV5-6 to TRBJ2-2; 8 bases line up with TRBD2. CDR3 size: 15 residues. Per germline, CDR1 SGHDT and CDR2 YYEEEE. The J segment lost 6 bases and the V segment lost 4 bases, leaving 8 bases of the junction unmatched. The CDR3 sequence: CASSPGPAGAGELFF. The DNA of the CDR3 is TGTGCCAGCAGCCCCGGGCCAGCGGGAGCCGGGGAGCTGTTTTTT.

V is TRBV2 and J is TRBJ2-3, with 11 bases that match TRBD2. Germline V gene lookup returns CDR1 SNHLY and CDR2 FYNNEI. The CDR3 consists of 15 residues. V was clipped by 9 bases and J by 0 bases; unmatched bases: 5. CDR3 nucleotides: TGTGCCAGTGAGGGACTAGCGGCTAGCACAGATACGCAGTATTTT. It is translated as CASEGLAASTDTQYF. Full variable domain (rest looked up from reference TRBV2 and TRBJ2-3): EPEVTQTPSHQVTQMGQEVILRCVPISNHLYFYWYRQILGQKVEFLVSFYNNEISEKSEIFDDQFSVERPDGSNFTLKIRSTKLEDSAMYFCASEGLAASTDTQYFGPGTRLTVL.